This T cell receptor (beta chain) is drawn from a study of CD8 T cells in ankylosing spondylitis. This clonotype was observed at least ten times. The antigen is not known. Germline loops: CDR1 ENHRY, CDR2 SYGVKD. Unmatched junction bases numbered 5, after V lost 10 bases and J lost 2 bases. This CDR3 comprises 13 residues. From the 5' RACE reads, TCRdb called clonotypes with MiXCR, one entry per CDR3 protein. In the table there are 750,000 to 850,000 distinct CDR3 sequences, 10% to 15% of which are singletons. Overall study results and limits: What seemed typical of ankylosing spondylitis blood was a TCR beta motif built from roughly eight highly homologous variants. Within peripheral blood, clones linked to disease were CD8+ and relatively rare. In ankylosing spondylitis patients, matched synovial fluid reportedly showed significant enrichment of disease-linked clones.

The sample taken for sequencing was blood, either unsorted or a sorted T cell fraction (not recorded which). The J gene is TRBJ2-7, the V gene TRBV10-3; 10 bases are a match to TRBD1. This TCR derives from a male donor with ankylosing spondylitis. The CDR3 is CATGQGVTYEQYF. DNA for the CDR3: TGTGCCACCGGACAGGGGGTCACCTACGAGCAGTACTTC.